This is a list of T cell receptor beta chains from one sample in a study of CD8 T cells in ankylosing spondylitis. Using its own MiXCR run on the 5' RACE reads, TCRdb lists one record per CDR3 protein. The sample has 220,000 or so distinct CDR3 sequences; over 9.5% are singletons. The sequenced sample consisted of blood, either unsorted or a sorted T cell fraction (not recorded which). Source of these receptors: a male donor with ankylosing spondylitis or in good health (not recorded which). The CDR3 runs from the conserved cysteine through the conserved F or W. Rows give clone size only sometimes, using once, few, many, or a class for an expanded clone.

V gene	clone size	J gene	CDR3 protein
TRBV5-5	many	TRBJ1-1	CASSWTSTGTEAFF
TRBV30	few	TRBJ1-2	CAWANGQGGYGYTF
TRBV29-1	many	TRBJ1-1	CSVANTEAFF
TRBV5-5	many	TRBJ2-1	CASSTLTSGGYSWNEQFF
TRBV6-1	few	TRBJ2-2	CASPRGDRGVLNTGELFF
TRBV5-6	-	TRBJ2-3	CASSSFHRGGTDTQYF
TRBV29-1	many	TRBJ2-2	CSVGPSNTGELFF
TRBV7-3	-	TRBJ1-2	CASSYRPGEGYPF
TRBV27	many	TRBJ1-2	CASDNYGYTF
TRBV3-1	few	TRBJ1-3	CASSQGSRNTIYF
TRBV7-3	many	TRBJ2-5	CASSEAGWETQYF
TRBV6-1	few	TRBJ2-7	CASSKGGYYEQYF
TRBV20-1	many	TRBJ1-5	CSASPGQGGDQPQHF
TRBV24-1	many	TRBJ2-3	CATSERGLAGGATDTQYF
TRBV28	many	TRBJ2-5	CASSLAQTGGLKTQYF
TRBV6-5	many	TRBJ2-1	CASSYSVGLADNEQFF
TRBV5-1	many	TRBJ1-1	CASSYDKNTEAFF
TRBV12-3/TRBV12-4	few	TRBJ1-4	CASSFGAVVEKLFF
TRBV5-1	many	TRBJ2-5	CASSLESWSGEETQYF
TRBV5-1	few	TRBJ2-2	CASSLGSGENTGELFF
TRBV29-1	few	TRBJ2-3	CSVELGQDTQYF
TRBV5-1	-	TRBJ2-3	CTSRGSGGLAGVIPDTQYF
TRBV29-1	few	TRBJ2-5	CSVVGGPNQETQYF
TRBV12-3/TRBV12-4	many	TRBJ2-2	CASSFTSGGVTGELFF
TRBV20-1	many	TRBJ1-1	CSARRTGNTEAFF
TRBV7-8	many	TRBJ2-5	CASSGYQETQYF
TRBV11-1	-	TRBJ2-2	CASSSAGTGRGWTGELFF
TRBV5-1	many	TRBJ2-5	CASSYGPGGQETQYF
TRBV12-3/TRBV12-4	many	TRBJ2-1	CASSFGGGKSYNEQFF
TRBV7-6	-	TRBJ2-1	CASGQGDSYNEQFF
TRBV20-1	many	TRBJ2-2	CSARSRLRNTGELFF
TRBV20-1	many	TRBJ1-6	CSARVAGGIDNSPLHF